Following are 21 T cell receptor beta chains from one sample sequenced in a study of T-cell reconstitution after alpha-beta-depleted transplantation in children (dated by TCRdb to 2016 to 2018). Library prep was done by PCR. The listed sequencing device is Illumina HiSeq 2500. Molecular barcoding was employed in the preparation of TCR libraries, with unique molecular identifiers being used to normalize TCRbeta repertoire quantification. TCRdb ran its own pipeline on the public reads, namely fastp trimming at Q25 and MiXCR clone calling, and kept in-frame beta chains. For every CDR3 protein sequence, its rows merge into one entry that carries the most common genes and DNA. The sample has 420,000 or so distinct CDR3 sequences on record, 11% of them singletons. Jointly, the top ten make up 4.5% to 7% of the sample. The sequencing used PBMCs from the stem cell graft donor, collected from the stem cell graft. These receptors were taken from a human donor who donated a stem cell graft to a child with acute myeloid leukemia.

This clonotype was detected only a few times. The chain has TRBV29-1 and TRBJ2-1; TRBD1 is a possible D gene (7 bases). The CDR3 is 13 amino acids. V lost 4 bases to trimming and J lost 7 bases, with 14 bases between them. Germline V CDR1 and CDR2: SQVTM, ANQGSEA. CDR3 sequence (DNA): TGCAGCGTTGGGAGGGGGCTTACAAATGAGCAGTTCTTC. Its translation: CSVGRGLTNEQFF.

The V and J genes are TRBV4-3 and TRBJ2-1, with 9 bases identical to TRBD1. The germline gives CDR1 LGHNA, CDR2 YSLEER. Trimming took 3 bases from V and 7 from J; bases not matched to a gene: 7. CDR3 size: 15 residues. In nucleotides, the CDR3 is TGCGCCAGCAGCCAGGCCGGGACAGGGATGAATGAGCAGTTCTTC. It yields the protein CASSQAGTGMNEQFF.

The genes are TRBV7-2 and TRBJ2-5; D is unclear. CDR3 length: 14 amino acids. In germline, CDR1 is SGHTA, CDR2 FQGNSA. The V end lost 4 bases, the J end lost 2 bases, and 11 bases lay between the germline ends. The CDR3 reads CASSYDSLQETQYF. Written as DNA, the CDR3 is TGTGCCAGCAGCTACGACTCCTTACAAGAGACCCAGTACTTC.

The chain has TRBV7-9 and TRBJ2-7, with 9 bases identical to TRBD1. V lost 5 bases and J lost 2; bases outside the gene matches: 7. The CDR3 runs to 15 residues. Germline V gene lookup returns CDR1 SEHNR and CDR2 FQNEAQ (reference sequence). CDR3 sequence: CASSHGQGLPYEQYV. CDR3 nucleotides: TGTGCCAGCAGCCACGGACAGGGGTTGCCCTACGAGCAGTACGTC.

This clonotype appeared once. A much larger clonotype is one base distant, so this may be a read error. The J gene is TRBJ2-3, the V gene TRBV24-1; TRBD2 agrees at 7 bases. The CDR3 loop spans 17 amino acids. Germline assignment: CDR1 KGHDR and CDR2 SFDVKD. The CDR3 loop reads CAISDQPHSGSTDTQYF. The CDR3, as DNA: TGTGCCATCAGTGATCAACCTCATAGCGGGAGCACAGATACGCAGTATTTT.

The chain links TRBV12-3 or TRBV12-4 to TRBJ2-3; 10 bases are shared with TRBD2. There are 14 residues in the CDR3. With 6 bases clipped from V and 6 bases from J, the junction kept 6 bases outside the gene matches. CDR3 bases: TGTGCCAGCAGCCAAAGCGGGAGGGCCGATACGCAGTATTTT. Protein: CASSQSGRADTQYF.

The chain has TRBV5-1 and TRBJ1-2; D is perhaps TRBD1 (6 bases). The germline V and J ends were trimmed by 2 bases and 0 bases, with 11 bases remaining between them. Germline V gene sequence: CDR1 SGHRS, CDR2 YFSETQ. The CDR3 has 15 amino acids. DNA for the CDR3: TGCGCCAGCAGCTTTGGAGGGGGAGCTAACTATGGCTACACCTTC. This sequence encodes CASSFGGGANYGYTF. The full variable domain, in which reference TRBV5-1 and TRBJ1-2 provide the parts outside the CDR3, is KAGVTQTPRYLIKTRGQQVTLSCSPISGHRSVSWYQQTPGQGLQFLFEYFSETQRNKGNFPGRFSGRQFSNSRSEMNVSTLELGDSALYLCASSFGGGANYGYTFGSGTRLTVV.

In this sample, this clonotype turned up a few times. The rearrangement joins TRBV20-1 to TRBJ2-3; D unresolved. CDR1 is DFQATT and CDR2 is SNEGSKA in the germline V gene (reference sequence). CDR3 length: 13 amino acids. V was shortened by 5 bases and J by 3 bases, with 12 bases between the two germline ends. CDR3 residues: CSAHAPYTDTQYF. The CDR3 DNA is TGCAGTGCTCACGCCCCGTATACAGATACGCAGTATTTT.

The V and J genes are TRBV20-1 and TRBJ2-1; the match to TRBD1 covers 8 bases. J was trimmed by 0 bases and V by 5 bases; bases with no gene match: 12. Looked up from germline, CDR1 is DFQATT and CDR2 is SNEGSKA (reference sequence). This CDR3 contains 17 residues. CDR3 loop: CSAVGQERTSSYNEQFF. The CDR3 nucleotides read TGCAGTGCTGTGGGACAGGAGAGGACGAGCTCCTACAATGAGCAGTTCTTC.

The chain joins TRBV7-8 to TRBJ2-1, with a weak D call TRBD2 (6 bases). Germline V gives CDR1 SGHVS, CDR2 FQNEAQ. The CDR3 runs to 15 residues. V was cut by 0 bases and J by 5 bases, with 11 bases left in between. The CDR3 loop reads CASSLAGGWNNEQFF. Here the CDR3 DNA reads TGTGCCAGCAGCTTAGCTGGGGGGTGGAACAATGAGCAGTTCTTC.

This clonotype has only a few counts. This chain connects TRBV24-1 to TRBJ2-3; D is ambiguous. The CDR3 length is 11 residues. V lost 3 bases and J lost 9, with 6 bases in between. Germline V gene data show CDR1 as KGHDR and CDR2 as SFDVKD. The DNA of the CDR3 is TGTGCCACCAGTGATCTACAAACGCAGTATTTT. This translates into CATSDLQTQYF.

The chain employs TRBV7-8 and TRBJ1-1; no firm D call. V was trimmed by 0 bases and J by 5 bases, leaving 16 bases between them. There are 16 residues in the CDR3. The germline gives CDR1 SGHVS, CDR2 FQNEAQ. This CDR3 is CASSLAGGWSGTEAFF. As DNA, the CDR3 is TGTGCCAGCAGCTTAGCGGGCGGGTGGTCGGGGACTGAAGCTTTCTTT.

In the case of this clonotype: One junction end does not reproduce the germline sequence, and a read error may be involved. The chain has TRBV11-2 and TRBJ2-6, with TRBD2 as a possible D gene (6 bases). Germline lookup yields CDR1 SGHAT and CDR2 FQNNGV. This CDR3 has 20 residues. CDR3 DNA: TGTGCCAGCAGCCCGACAGTTGGGAGGCTAGCGCGCTCTGGGGCCGACGTCCTGACTTTC. Its translation: CASSPTVGRLARSGADVLTF.

V gene TRBV29-1 combines with J gene TRBJ2-6; D ambiguous. Germline CDR1 reads SQVTM; CDR2 reads ANQGSEA. V lost 4 bases and J 0 bases, leaving 16 bases between the germline ends. The length of the CDR3 is 17 residues. CDR3 sequence (DNA): TGCAGCGTTGGAGCCAGGCCGTCTATCTCTGGGGCCAACGTCCTGACTTTC. It codes for CSVGARPSISGANVLTF.

The chain recombines TRBV10-3 with TRBJ1-4, with TRBD1 matching over 11 bases. The V segment lost 4 bases and the J segment 5 bases; nucleotides outside the gene matches: 3. CDR1 is ENHRY, CDR2 SYGVKD, per germline. The CDR3 totals 15 residues. The CDR3 DNA reads as TGTGCCATCAGTGCCCGGACAGGGGGCAATGAAAAACTGTTTTTT. Translated, it gives CAISARTGGNEKLFF.

This clonotype was detected only a few times. The chain employs TRBV7-2 and TRBJ1-6; D call uncertain. V was shortened by 1 base and J by 6 bases, with 10 bases between the two germline ends. The V gene's germline CDR1 is SGHTA and CDR2 FQGNSA. The CDR3 runs to 15 residues. CDR3 sequence reads: CASSLGRQLNSPLHF. CDR3 bases: TGTGCCAGCAGCTTAGGTCGGCAGCTTAATTCACCCCTCCACTTT.

There are a few counts of this clonotype. The chain joins TRBV2 to TRBJ2-2; 7 bases align to TRBD1. Looked up from germline, CDR1 is SNHLY and CDR2 is FYNNEI. The length of the CDR3 is 13 residues. The V segment lost 7 bases and the J segment 6 bases; nucleotides outside the gene matches: 5. The CDR3 nucleotides are TGTGCCAGCAAGGGGGCGAAGTCCGGGGAGCTGTTTTTT. Translation gives CASKGAKSGELFF.

V and J are TRBV3-1 and TRBJ1-4; D remains ambiguous. Trimming took off 4 bases at V and 4 bases at J, with 10 bases between the two ends. Germline loops: CDR1 LGHDT, CDR2 YNNKEL (reference sequence). This CDR3 spans 14 amino acids. CDR3 DNA: TGTGCCAGCAGCCGAAGGGAGATTAATGAAAAACTGTTTTTT. The encoded protein is CASSRREINEKLFF.

This clonotype was detected only a few times. The chain links TRBV7-6 to TRBJ2-1, with no clear D. The CDR3 length is 14 residues. Germline-derived CDR1 and CDR2 are SGHVS and FNYEAQ. The V end was cut by 0 bases, the J end by 1 base, with 4 bases between. CDR3 in amino acids: CASSLAQSYNEQFF. The DNA of the CDR3 is TGTGCCAGCAGCTTAGCACAGTCCTACAATGAGCAGTTCTTC.

The table lists this clonotype with a few counts. The V call is TRBV11-1, the J call TRBJ2-5; TRBD2 agrees at 8 bases. This CDR3 region has 18 residues. V shed 2 bases, J shed 1 base, and the junction held 12 bases outside the gene matches. Germline V gives CDR1 SGHAT, CDR2 FQDESV (reference sequence). CDR3 in DNA: TGTGCCAGCAGCTTACTAGCGGGCCCCATGAAGATCCAAGAGACCCAGTACTTC. Its translation is CASSLLAGPMKIQETQYF.

This clonotype was found many times. The chain employs TRBV6-5 and TRBJ2-1; D possibly corresponds to TRBD1 (6 bases). The length of the CDR3 is 14 residues. With 1 base removed from V and 7 bases from J, the gap between germline ends came to 11 bases. Per germline, CDR1 MNHEY and CDR2 SVGAGI. CDR3 sequence: CASSYLGAANEQFF. The CDR3 DNA follows: TGTGCCAGCAGTTACTTGGGGGCGGCGAATGAGCAGTTCTTC.